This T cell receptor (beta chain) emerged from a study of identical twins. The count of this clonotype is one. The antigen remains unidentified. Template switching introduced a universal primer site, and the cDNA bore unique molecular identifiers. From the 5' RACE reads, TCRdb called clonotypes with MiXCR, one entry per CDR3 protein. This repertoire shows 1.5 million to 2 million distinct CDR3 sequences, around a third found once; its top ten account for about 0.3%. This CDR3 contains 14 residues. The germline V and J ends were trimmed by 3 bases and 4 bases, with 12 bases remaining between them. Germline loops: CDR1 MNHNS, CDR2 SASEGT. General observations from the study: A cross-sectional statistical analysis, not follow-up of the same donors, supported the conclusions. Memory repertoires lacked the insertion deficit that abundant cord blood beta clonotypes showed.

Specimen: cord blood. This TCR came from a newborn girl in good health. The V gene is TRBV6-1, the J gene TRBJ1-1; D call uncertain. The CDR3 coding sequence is TGTGCCAGCAGTGACAGCGGACGGGCCACTGAAGCTTTCTTT. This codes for CASSDSGRATEAFF.